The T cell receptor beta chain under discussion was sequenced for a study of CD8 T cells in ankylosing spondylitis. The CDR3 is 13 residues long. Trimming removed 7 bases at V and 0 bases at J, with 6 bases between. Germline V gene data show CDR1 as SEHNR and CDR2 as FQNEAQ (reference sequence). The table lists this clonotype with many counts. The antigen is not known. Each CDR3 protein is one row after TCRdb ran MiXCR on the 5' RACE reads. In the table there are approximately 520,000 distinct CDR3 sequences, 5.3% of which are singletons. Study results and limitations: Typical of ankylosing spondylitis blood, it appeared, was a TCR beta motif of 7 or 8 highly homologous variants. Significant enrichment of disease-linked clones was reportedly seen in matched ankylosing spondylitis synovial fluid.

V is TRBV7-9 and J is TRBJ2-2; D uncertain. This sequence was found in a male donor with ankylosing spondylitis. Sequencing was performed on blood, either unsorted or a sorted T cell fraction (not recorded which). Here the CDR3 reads CASTTTNTGELFF. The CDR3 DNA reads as TGTGCCAGCACCACAACGAACACCGGGGAGCTGTTTTTT. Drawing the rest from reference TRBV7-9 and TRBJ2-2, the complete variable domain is DTGVSQNPRHKITKRGQNVTFRCDPISEHNRLYWYRQTLGQGPEFLTYFQNEAQLEKSRLLSDRFSAERPKGSFSTLEIQRTEQGDSAMYLCASTTTNTGELFFGEGSRLTVL.